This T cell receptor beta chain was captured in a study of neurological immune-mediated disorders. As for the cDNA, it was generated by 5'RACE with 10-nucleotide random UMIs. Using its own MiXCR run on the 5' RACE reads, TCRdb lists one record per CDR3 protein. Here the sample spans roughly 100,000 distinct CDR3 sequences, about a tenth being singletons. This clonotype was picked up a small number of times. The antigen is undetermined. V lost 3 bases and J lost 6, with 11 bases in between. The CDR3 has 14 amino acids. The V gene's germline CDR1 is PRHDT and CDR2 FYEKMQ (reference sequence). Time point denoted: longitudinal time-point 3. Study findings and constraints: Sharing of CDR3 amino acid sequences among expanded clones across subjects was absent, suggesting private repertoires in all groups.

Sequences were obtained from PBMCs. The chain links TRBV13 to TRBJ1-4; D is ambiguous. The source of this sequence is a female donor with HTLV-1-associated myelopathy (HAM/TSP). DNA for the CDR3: TGTGCCAGCAGCTTGAAGACAAGTTATGAAAAACTGTTTTTT. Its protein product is CASSLKTSYEKLFF.